These T cell receptor beta chains were read from a single sample in a study of blood T cell repertoires in COVID-19. Data came from immunoSEQ multiplex PCR; TCRdb stores just in-frame clones and leaves some out. The data hold about 370,000 clones, with around 87% observed a single time. Material for sequencing was peripheral blood. Source of these receptors: a man between 18 and 29 years old with active or convalescent COVID-19. The CDR3 runs from the conserved cysteine through the conserved F or W. Each record gives: J gene, clone size, D gene, V gene, CDR3 DNA, CDR3 protein. The D gene is left open where the match is weak. For some rows the clone size is stated as once, few or many, or as a class when expanded; others skip it.

j_gene: TRBJ1-1; abundance: -; d_gene: -; v_gene: TRBV11-2; CDR3nt: TGTGCCAGCAGCTTAGATGCACAGTTGAACACTGAAGCTTTCTTT; CDR3aa: CASSLDAQLNTEAFF
j_gene: TRBJ1-4; abundance: -; d_gene: TRBD1; v_gene: TRBV28; CDR3nt: TGTGCCAGCAATTCCGGGACAGTTAGATTGCAGTTT; CDR3aa: CASNSGTVRLQF
j_gene: TRBJ2-3; abundance: -; d_gene: TRBD2; v_gene: TRBV4-3; CDR3nt: TGCGCCAGCAGCGTAGGACTAGCGACTCTACGGTATTTT; CDR3aa: CASSVGLATLRYF
j_gene: TRBJ1-6; abundance: once; d_gene: -; v_gene: TRBV5-6; CDR3nt: TGTGCCAGCGGAGGGGCAGGTTCCTCACCCCTCCACTTT; CDR3aa: CASGGAGSSPLHF
j_gene: TRBJ1-3; abundance: -; d_gene: -; v_gene: TRBV7-8; CDR3nt: TGTGCCAGCAGCCCGAACAGATTCTCTGGAAACACCATATATTTT; CDR3aa: CASSPNRFSGNTIYF
j_gene: TRBJ2-7; abundance: -; d_gene: -; v_gene: TRBV4-3; CDR3nt: TGCGCCAGCAGCCAAGGCCCACAGGGCTACGAGCAGTACTTC; CDR3aa: CASSQGPQGYEQYF
j_gene: TRBJ1-4; abundance: -; d_gene: -; v_gene: TRBV18; CDR3nt: TGTGCCAGCTCACCCCCGGGAGGCGGCGATGAAAAACTGTTTTTT; CDR3aa: CASSPPGGGDEKLFF
j_gene: TRBJ2-7; abundance: -; d_gene: TRBD2; v_gene: TRBV11-2; CDR3nt: TGTGCCAGCAGCTTCCAAGCGGGGGACTTCTACGAGCAGTACTTC; CDR3aa: CASSFQAGDFYEQYF
j_gene: TRBJ2-6; abundance: once; d_gene: -; v_gene: TRBV18; CDR3nt: TGTGCCAGCTCTCCTGGAGAACGGGTTTCTGGGGCCAACGTCCTGACTTTC; CDR3aa: CASSPGERVSGANVLTF
j_gene: TRBJ2-5; abundance: -; d_gene: TRBD1; v_gene: TRBV6-5; CDR3nt: TGTGCCAGCAGGGGGACAGCTTCAAGAGACCAGTACTTC; CDR3aa: CASRGTASRDQYF
j_gene: TRBJ1-5; abundance: -; d_gene: TRBD1; v_gene: TRBV10-1; CDR3nt: TGCGCCAGCAGTGGATTGGGACAGGAGAATAGCAATCAGCCCCAGCATTTT; CDR3aa: CASSGLGQENSNQPQHF
j_gene: TRBJ1-5; abundance: -; d_gene: -; v_gene: TRBV28; CDR3nt: TGTGCCAGCAGTTCCTCTCTGGACACCGGACGCAATCAGCCCCAGCATTTT; CDR3aa: CASSSSLDTGRNQPQHF
j_gene: TRBJ2-5; abundance: -; d_gene: TRBD2; v_gene: TRBV5-1; CDR3nt: TGCGCCAGCAGCCGGACGACTAGCGGACAAGAGACCCAGTACTTC; CDR3aa: CASSRTTSGQETQYF
j_gene: TRBJ1-1; abundance: -; d_gene: -; v_gene: TRBV4-3; CDR3nt: TGCGCCAGCAGCCAAAGACTGTCGGTGGACACTGAAGCTTTCTTT; CDR3aa: CASSQRLSVDTEAFF
j_gene: TRBJ1-2; abundance: -; d_gene: -; v_gene: TRBV29-1; CDR3nt: TGCAGCGTTGAAGTCCCGGGGTCGGGTGGCTACACCTTC; CDR3aa: CSVEVPGSGGYTF
j_gene: TRBJ2-1; abundance: -; d_gene: -; v_gene: TRBV11-2; CDR3nt: TGTGCCAGCAGCTTAGTATTCTTGAGCTCCTACAATGAGCAGTTCTTC; CDR3aa: CASSLVFLSSYNEQFF
j_gene: TRBJ1-2; abundance: few; d_gene: TRBD1; v_gene: TRBV4-3; CDR3nt: TGCGCCAGCAGCCAACATAGACAGGGGGCGAGAGGTGGCTACACCTTC; CDR3aa: CASSQHRQGARGGYTF
j_gene: TRBJ2-4; abundance: -; d_gene: -; v_gene: TRBV28; CDR3nt: TGTGCCAGCTGGGGCAGGGAGGCAGCCAAAAACATTCAGTACTTC; CDR3aa: CASWGREAAKNIQYF
j_gene: TRBJ2-3; abundance: -; d_gene: TRBD1; v_gene: TRBV7-9; CDR3nt: TGTGCCAGCAGCTACGACAGGGGAATAAGTCAAGATACGCAGTATTTT; CDR3aa: CASSYDRGISQDTQYF
j_gene: TRBJ1-2; abundance: once; d_gene: -; v_gene: TRBV28; CDR3nt: TGTGCCAGCAGTTTAGGGCCGGAAGCAGGGCTGTATGGCTACACCTTC; CDR3aa: CASSLGPEAGLYGYTF
j_gene: TRBJ2-1; abundance: few; d_gene: TRBD2; v_gene: TRBV7-9; CDR3nt: TGTGCCAGCAGCTTATCCCGGACTAGCGGGTACAATGAGCAGTTCTTC; CDR3aa: CASSLSRTSGYNEQFF
j_gene: TRBJ2-1; abundance: -; d_gene: TRBD2; v_gene: TRBV19; CDR3nt: TGTGCCAGTAGTATAGGTGTTTTGAGCGGGGAGCCTAATGAGCAGTTCTTC; CDR3aa: CASSIGVLSGEPNEQFF
j_gene: TRBJ1-2; abundance: once; d_gene: -; v_gene: TRBV24-1; CDR3nt: TGTGCCACCAGTATCGGGGGGAGTTATGGCTACACCTTC; CDR3aa: CATSIGGSYGYTF
j_gene: TRBJ2-5; abundance: -; d_gene: TRBD1; v_gene: TRBV7-2; CDR3nt: TGTGCCAGCAGCAATAGACAGGGGCGCAAAGAGACCCAGTACTTC; CDR3aa: CASSNRQGRKETQYF
j_gene: TRBJ1-1; abundance: -; d_gene: -; v_gene: TRBV7-2; CDR3nt: TGTGCCAGCAGGGGGGAGGGAGGATACACTGAAGCTTTCTTT; CDR3aa: CASRGEGGYTEAFF
j_gene: TRBJ1-1; abundance: -; d_gene: -; v_gene: TRBV7-2; CDR3nt: TGTGCCAGCAGCTTAGGTACAGTTCGCACTGAAGCTTTCTTT; CDR3aa: CASSLGTVRTEAFF
j_gene: TRBJ2-7; abundance: -; d_gene: -; v_gene: TRBV7-2; CDR3nt: TGTGCCAGCAGCTTTTCCTTCGGGGTCCCCAGAGAGTACGAGCAGTACTTC; CDR3aa: CASSFSFGVPREYEQYF
j_gene: TRBJ2-5; abundance: -; d_gene: TRBD1; v_gene: TRBV7-9; CDR3nt: TGTGCCAGCAGCCCGTGGGACAGTCAAGAGACCCAGTACTTC; CDR3aa: CASSPWDSQETQYF
j_gene: TRBJ1-1; abundance: once; d_gene: -; v_gene: TRBV19; CDR3nt: TGTGCCAGTAGTATAGGGCAGGGCACTGAAGCTTTCTTT; CDR3aa: CASSIGQGTEAFF